This T cell receptor (beta chain) came from a study of blood T cell repertoires in COVID-19. Per the germline V gene, CDR1 is KGHDR and CDR2 is SFDVKD. This CDR3 has 14 amino acids. The V and J ends lost 3 bases and 1 base respectively, with 8 bases between them. The method was immunoSEQ multiplex PCR; TCRdb's version includes in-frame clones alone and lacks a portion of them. The sample has 490,000 or so clones, around nine tenths seen once. The clonotype comes from a woman aged 55-69 years who had recovered from COVID-19. The sequenced sample consisted of PBMCs or T cells enriched from blood (not recorded which). The chain carries TRBV24-1 and TRBJ2-5; weak D call: TRBD2 (5 bases). CDR3 loop: CATSDRTVQETQYF. CDR3 in DNA: TGTGCCACCAGTGATCGGACTGTCCAAGAGACCCAGTACTTC.